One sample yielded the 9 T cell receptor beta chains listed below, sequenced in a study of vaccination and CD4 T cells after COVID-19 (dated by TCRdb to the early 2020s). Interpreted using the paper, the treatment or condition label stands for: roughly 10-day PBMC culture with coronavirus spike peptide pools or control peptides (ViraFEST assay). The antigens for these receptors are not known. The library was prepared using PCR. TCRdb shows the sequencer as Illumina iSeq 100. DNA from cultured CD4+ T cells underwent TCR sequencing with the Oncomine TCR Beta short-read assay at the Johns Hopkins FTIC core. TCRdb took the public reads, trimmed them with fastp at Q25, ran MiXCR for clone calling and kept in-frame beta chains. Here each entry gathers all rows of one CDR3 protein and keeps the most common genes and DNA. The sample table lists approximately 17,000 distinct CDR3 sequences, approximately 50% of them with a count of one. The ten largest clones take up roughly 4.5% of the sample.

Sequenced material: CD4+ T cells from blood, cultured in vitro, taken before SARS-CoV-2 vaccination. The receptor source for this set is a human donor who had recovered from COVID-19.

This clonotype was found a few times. CDR3 protein: CASSPRTSGNEQFF. The CDR3 nucleotides are TGTGCCAGCAGCCCAAGGACTAGCGGCAATGAGCAGTTCTTC. V gene TRBV11-3 combines with J gene TRBJ2-1, with 10 bases fitting TRBD2. The CDR3 is 14 amino acids. J was trimmed by 6 bases and V by 5 bases; bases with no gene match: 4. In germline, CDR1 is SGHNT, CDR2 YENEEA.

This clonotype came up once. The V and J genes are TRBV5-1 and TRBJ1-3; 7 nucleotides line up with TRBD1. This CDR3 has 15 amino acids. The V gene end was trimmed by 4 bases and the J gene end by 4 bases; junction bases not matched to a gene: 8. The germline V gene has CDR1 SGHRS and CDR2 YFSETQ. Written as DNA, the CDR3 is TGCGCCAGCAGCACGACAGGGAATTACGGAAACACCATATATTTT. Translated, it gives CASSTTGNYGNTIYF.

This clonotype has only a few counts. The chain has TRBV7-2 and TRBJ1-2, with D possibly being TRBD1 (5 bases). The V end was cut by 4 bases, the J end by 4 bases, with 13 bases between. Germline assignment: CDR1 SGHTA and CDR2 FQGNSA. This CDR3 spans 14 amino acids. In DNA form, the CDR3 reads TGTGCCAGCAGCTCGCCGGACACTTTCTATGGCTACACCTTC. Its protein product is CASSSPDTFYGYTF.

The CDR3 region is CSARDPGLGQRDTQYF. In DNA form, the CDR3 reads TGCAGTGCTAGAGATCCAGGGCTAGGTCAGAGAGATACGCAGTATTTT. The V and J genes are TRBV20-1 and TRBJ2-3, with a weak D call TRBD1 (5 bases). CDR1 is DFQATT and CDR2 is SNEGSKA in the germline V gene (reference sequence). The V end was cut by 0 bases, the J end by 5 bases, with 18 bases between. CDR3 length: 16 residues.

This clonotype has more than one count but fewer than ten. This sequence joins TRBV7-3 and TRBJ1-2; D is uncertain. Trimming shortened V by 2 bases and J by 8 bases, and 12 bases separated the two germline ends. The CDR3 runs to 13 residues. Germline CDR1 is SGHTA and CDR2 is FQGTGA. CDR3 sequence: CASSLGQTRGYTF. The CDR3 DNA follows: TGTGCCAGCAGCTTAGGGCAGACGAGAGGCTACACCTTC.

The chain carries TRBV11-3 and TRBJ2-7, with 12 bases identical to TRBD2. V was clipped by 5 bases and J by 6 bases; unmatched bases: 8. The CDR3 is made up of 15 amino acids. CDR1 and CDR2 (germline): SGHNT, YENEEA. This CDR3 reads CASSLRLAGAGEQYF. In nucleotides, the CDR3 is TGTGCCAGCAGCCTCAGACTAGCGGGAGCGGGCGAGCAGTACTTC. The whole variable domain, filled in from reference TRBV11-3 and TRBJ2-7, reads EAGVVQSPRYKIIEKKQPVAFWCNPISGHNTLYWYLQNLGQGPELLIRYENEEAVDDSQLPKDRFSAERLKGVDSTLKIQPAELGDSAVYLCASSLRLAGAGEQYFGPGTRLTVT.

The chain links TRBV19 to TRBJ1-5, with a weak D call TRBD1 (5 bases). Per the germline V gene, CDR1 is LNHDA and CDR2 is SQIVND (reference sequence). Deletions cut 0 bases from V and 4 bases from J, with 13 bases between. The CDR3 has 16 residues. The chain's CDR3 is CASSIDRGTPNQPQHF. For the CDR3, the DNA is TGTGCCAGTAGTATAGATCGTGGGACGCCAAATCAGCCCCAGCATTTT.

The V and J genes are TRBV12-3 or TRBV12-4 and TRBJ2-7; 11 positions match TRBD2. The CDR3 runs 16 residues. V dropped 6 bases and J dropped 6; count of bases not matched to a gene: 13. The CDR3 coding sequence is TGTGCCAGCAGCCGCGGGACTAGCGGATCAGGGGGCGAGCAGTACTTC. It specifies CASSRGTSGSGGEQYF.

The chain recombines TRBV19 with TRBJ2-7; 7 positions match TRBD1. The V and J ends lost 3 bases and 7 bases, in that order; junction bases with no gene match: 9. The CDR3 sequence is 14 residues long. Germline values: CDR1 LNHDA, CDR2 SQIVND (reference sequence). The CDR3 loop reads CASSMRGRNEEQYF. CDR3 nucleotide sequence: TGTGCCAGTAGTATGAGGGGGCGCAATGAGGAGCAGTACTTC.